This TCR beta chain was sequenced in a study of OX40 agonist ivuxolimab in advanced cancers. Repertoires were generated with immunoSEQ multiplex PCR, while TCRdb's copy carries only in-frame clones and drops some. The sample includes about 67,000 clones, 65% to 85% seen only once; the top ten take approximately 8%. General study points: It was also the case that some nonresponders had low normalized T-cell clonal expansion.

In regard to this clone: Its antigen is unidentified.

Germline-derived CDR1 and CDR2 are SGHRS and YFSETQ. Trimming pared 5 bases from V and 3 bases from J, leaving 10 bases between. The CDR3 loop spans 13 amino acids. This clonotype was obtained from an adult with an advanced solid tumor such as melanoma, head and neck, liver or kidney cancer. The chain joins TRBV5-1 to TRBJ2-3; possible D gene TRBD1, 5 bases. Here the sequenced sample was CD4+ or CD8+ T cells sorted from blood, taken in a trial of the OX40 agonist ivuxolimab. The CDR3 nucleotides are TGCGCCAGCAGGGTAGACAGAACAGATACGCAGTATTTT. Its translation: CASRVDRTDTQYF.